Each of the 24 T cell receptor beta chains below was sequenced from the same sample in a study of beta chain features in type 1 diabetes. These receptors' targets are unknown. As every portion of the isolated RNA was reverse transcribed, the sequencing read expressed TCRB transcripts. Clones were sequenced by immunoSEQ multiplex PCR, and TCRdb holds only the in-frame ones, with some missing. The table lists 150,000 to 180,000 clones, 10% of them singletons. Study outcomes and limitations: Among patients with Type 1 diabetes, TCRB CDR3s were moderately but significantly shorter in every one of the four CD4+ subsets.

Sequencing was performed on central memory CD4+ T cells from blood. These receptors were obtained from a man between 25 and 39 years old with type 1 diabetes.

This clone has more than one count but fewer than ten. The chain employs TRBV7-6 and TRBJ2-1; D gene unclear. This CDR3 spans 15 amino acids. Germline CDR1 SGHVS, CDR2 FNYEAQ. V lost 5 bases, J lost 2 bases, and 13 bases lay in between. The CDR3 loop is CASSPYGATYNEQFF. Here the CDR3 DNA reads TGTGCCAGCAGCCCCTACGGAGCGACCTACAATGAGCAGTTCTTC.

The chain has TRBV11-2 and TRBJ2-4; TRBD1 might be the D (7 bases). The length of the CDR3 is 14 residues. The germline CDR1 and CDR2 sequences are SGHAT and FQNNGV. The ends were cut back, 5 bases at V and 6 bases at J, with 14 bases in the middle. CDR3 protein: CASSQGGRGNIQYF. CDR3 coding DNA: TGTGCCAGCAGCCAGGGGGGTAGGGGAAACATTCAGTACTTC.

The chain employs TRBV28 and TRBJ2-7; 12 nucleotides agree with TRBD2. V lost 4 bases to trimming and J lost 3 bases; unmatched junction nucleotides: 4. The CDR3 loop spans 15 amino acids. The germline CDR1 and CDR2 sequences are MDHEN and SYDVKM. The chain's CDR3 is CASSSGLAGRYEQYF. The CDR3 DNA reads TGTGCCAGCAGTTCAGGACTAGCGGGACGCTACGAGCAGTACTTC.

This sequence joins TRBV19 and TRBJ2-1; 7 bases line up with TRBD1. Trimming cost V 4 bases and J 15 bases; bases outside gene matches: 12. The CDR3 is made up of 13 amino acids. Per the germline V gene, CDR1 is LNHDA and CDR2 is SQIVND (reference sequence). The CDR3 sequence: CASSTRDRPSPFF. The CDR3 DNA sequence: TGTGCCAGTAGTACCCGGGACAGACCGAGTCCGTTCTTC.

This clone has just a few counts. The rearrangement links TRBV7-9 to TRBJ1-1; D remains ambiguous. The CDR3 is 13 residues long. Germline V gene lookup returns CDR1 SEHNR and CDR2 FQNEAQ (reference sequence). V lost 3 bases, J lost 1 base, and 6 bases lay in between. CDR3 loop: CASSFSQNTEAFF. In DNA form, the CDR3 reads TGTGCCAGCAGCTTCTCACAGAACACTGAAGCTTTCTTT.

The rearrangement links TRBV29-1 to TRBJ2-7, with TRBD1 identical over 10 bases. The trim removed 4 bases at V and 6 bases at J, leaving 3 bases unmatched. CDR1 SQVTM and CDR2 ANQGSEA come from the germline V gene. The CDR3 has 12 residues. CDR3 DNA: TGCAGCGTTGGAAGGGACAGGGGCGAGCAGTACTTC. Translated: CSVGRDRGEQYF.

This clone was seen a handful of times. The chain uses TRBV7-8 and TRBJ2-5; possible D gene TRBD2, 6 bases. The germline CDR1 and CDR2 sequences are SGHVS and FQNEAQ. The CDR3 runs 10 residues. Trimming pared 9 bases from V and 11 bases from J, leaving 13 bases between. The CDR3 is CASSVGLQYF. Here the CDR3 DNA reads TGTGCCAGTTCGGTGGGACTGCAGTACTTC.

The chain links TRBV28 to TRBJ1-1; D may be TRBD1 (5 bases). The germline V gene encodes CDR1 MDHEN and CDR2 SYDVKM. Between the trimmed V and J ends, which lost 2 bases and 7 bases, there was a span of 11 bases. The CDR3 sequence is 13 residues long. The CDR3 here is CASSLPGLDEAFF. CDR3 nucleotide sequence: TGTGCCAGCAGTTTACCGGGACTGGATGAAGCTTTCTTT.

The chain couples TRBV18 to TRBJ2-2; maybe TRBD1 (6 bases). This CDR3 spans 15 amino acids. Germline CDR1 reads KGHSH; CDR2 reads LQKENI. V was shortened by 4 bases and J by 3 bases, with 12 bases between the two germline ends. In DNA, the CDR3 is TGTGCCAGCTCACTTTACGGACAGCACACCGGGGAGCTGTTTTTT. It yields the protein CASSLYGQHTGELFF.

This clone came up a few times. The chain carries TRBV30 and TRBJ1-1, with 9 bases aligning to TRBD1. In germline, CDR1 is GTSNPN, CDR2 SVGIG (reference sequence). This CDR3 spans 16 amino acids. The V gene end was trimmed by 0 bases and the J gene end by 3 bases; junction bases not matched to a gene: 8. The CDR3 sequence: CAWSVYRGLRDTEAFF. CDR3 coding DNA: TGTGCCTGGAGTGTCTACAGGGGGCTAAGGGACACTGAAGCTTTCTTT.

The J gene is TRBJ1-1, the V gene TRBV4-3, with no clear D. The CDR3 runs 17 residues. The ends were cut back, 0 bases at V and 0 bases at J, with 14 bases in the middle. Looked up from germline, CDR1 is LGHNA and CDR2 is YSLEER. CDR3 residues: CASSQDSLGGMNTEAFF. In DNA, the CDR3 is TGCGCCAGCAGCCAAGACTCTCTAGGCGGGATGAACACTGAAGCTTTCTTT.

In this sample, this clone turned up a few times. This sequence joins TRBV5-1 and TRBJ2-5, with a possible D match to TRBD1 (6 bases). Per the germline V gene, CDR1 is SGHRS and CDR2 is YFSETQ. The CDR3 spans 13 residues. V lost 0 bases and J lost 3, with 6 bases in between. The DNA for the CDR3 is TGCGCCAGCAGCTTGGGGACAGAAGAGACCCAGTACTTC. Translated, it gives CASSLGTEETQYF.

This clone was counted a few times. The CDR3 sequence is CASSLAGGGGNQPQHF. CDR3 DNA: TGCGCCAGCAGCTTAGCAGGGGGAGGAGGCAATCAGCCCCAGCATTTT. The J gene is TRBJ1-5, the V gene TRBV5-1, with 7 bases identical to TRBD1. This CDR3 is built from 16 residues. Germline loops: CDR1 SGHRS, CDR2 YFSETQ. V lost 2 bases to trimming and J lost 2 bases; unmatched junction nucleotides: 7.

The chain is built from TRBV6-1 and TRBJ2-1, with 11 positions matching TRBD2. The germline V gene encodes CDR1 MNHNS and CDR2 SASEGT. This CDR3 contains 17 residues. With V trimmed by 3 bases and J by 1 base, 5 bases remained unmatched. CDR3 in DNA: TGTGCCAGCAGTGAGACTAGCGGGGTCGGGTCCTACAATGAGCAGTTCTTC. Its translation: CASSETSGVGSYNEQFF.

This chain joins TRBV7-8 and TRBJ2-1; 7 nucleotides line up with TRBD2. Germline V gene data show CDR1 as SGHVS and CDR2 as FQNEAQ. V was clipped by 6 bases and J by 0 bases; unmatched bases: 2. This CDR3 is 14 amino acids long. The CDR3 coding sequence is TGTGCCAGCAGGGGGGGGAGCTCCTACAATGAGCAGTTCTTC. This translates into CASRGGSSYNEQFF.

This clone appeared a single time. V gene TRBV20-1 combines with J gene TRBJ1-1; no clear D. The CDR3 runs to 11 residues. Germline CDR1 DFQATT, CDR2 SNEGSKA (reference sequence). V was shortened by 0 bases and J by 7 bases, with 6 bases between the two germline ends. In nucleotides, the CDR3 is TGCAGTGCTAGAGATTCCATTGAAGCTTTCTTT. The encoded protein is CSARDSIEAFF.

The chain links TRBV18 to TRBJ1-2; a possible D gene is TRBD1 (5 bases). With 3 bases removed from V and 6 bases from J, the gap between germline ends came to 14 bases. This CDR3 is built from 14 residues. Germline V gene data show CDR1 as KGHSH and CDR2 as LQKENI. CDR3 sequence reads: CASSPLTRADGYTF. The CDR3 DNA reads as TGTGCCAGCTCACCCCTCACCAGGGCGGATGGCTACACCTTC.

This clone has just a few counts. The chain uses TRBV27 and TRBJ2-6; D not resolved. Germline assignment: CDR1 MNHEY and CDR2 SMNVEV (reference sequence). The length of the CDR3 is 16 residues. V was trimmed by 3 bases and J by 0 bases, leaving 9 bases between them. CDR3 sequence: CASSFEAFSGANVLTF. The CDR3 DNA is TGTGCCAGCAGTTTTGAGGCGTTCTCTGGGGCCAACGTCCTGACTTTC.

This clone came up a few times. This chain links TRBV7-9 with TRBJ2-7, with 8 bases identical to TRBD1. The ends lost 3 bases at V and 6 bases at J; junction bases unmatched: 10. Germline CDR1 SEHNR, CDR2 FQNEAQ (reference sequence). The CDR3 covers 15 residues. The CDR3 spells CASSFGQGGYAEQYF. CDR3 DNA: TGTGCCAGCAGCTTCGGACAGGGAGGCTATGCCGAGCAGTACTTC.

This clone showed up just a few times. This CDR3 is CASSEGTGGNTGELFF. DNA for the CDR3: TGTGCCAGCAGTGAAGGCACAGGGGGCAACACCGGGGAGCTGTTTTTT. V and J are TRBV2 and TRBJ2-2, with 9 bases fitting TRBD1. Germline-derived CDR1 and CDR2 are SNHLY and FYNNEI. This CDR3 has 16 residues. V lost 1 base, J lost 2 bases, and 2 bases stayed unmatched. The full variable domain, in which reference TRBV2 and TRBJ2-2 provide the parts outside the CDR3, is EPEVTQTPSHQVTQMGQEVILRCVPISNHLYFYWYRQILGQKVEFLVSFYNNEISEKSEIFDDQFSVERPDGSNFTLKIRSTKLEDSAMYFCASSEGTGGNTGELFFGEGSRLTVL.

This clone occurred a few times. The rearrangement links TRBV30 to TRBJ2-3; the match to TRBD2 covers 9 bases. Trimming cost V 2 bases and J 4 bases; bases outside gene matches: 7. The CDR3 extends over 15 amino acids. The germline CDR1 and CDR2 sequences are GTSNPN and SVGIG (reference sequence). In DNA, the CDR3 is TGTGCCTGGAGTCGACTAGCGGCAAGCGCAGATACGCAGTATTTT. Residues: CAWSRLAASADTQYF.

The gene calls are TRBV2 and TRBJ2-7, with a possible D match to TRBD2 (5 bases). The CDR3 spans 14 residues. Trimming took off 2 bases at V and 3 bases at J, with 11 bases between the two ends. Germline values: CDR1 SNHLY, CDR2 FYNNEI. CDR3 sequence (DNA): TGTGCCAGCAGTGAAAGGGCGGGTAGCTACGAGCAGTACTTC. Residues: CASSERAGSYEQYF.

This chain joins TRBV18 and TRBJ1-5, with D possibly TRBD1 on 6 matching bases. CDR3 size: 13 residues. V was shortened by 2 bases and J by 5 bases, with 7 bases between the two germline ends. The germline gives CDR1 KGHSH, CDR2 LQKENI. The CDR3 protein is CASSPGGYQPQHF. The CDR3 DNA reads as TGTGCCAGCTCACCAGGGGGCTATCAGCCCCAGCATTTT.

In this sample, this clone turned up a few times. The chain uses TRBV28 and TRBJ2-3; tentatively, D is TRBD2 (5 bases). This CDR3 spans 15 amino acids. Germline V gene data show CDR1 as MDHEN and CDR2 as SYDVKM. V was shortened by 4 bases and J by 5 bases, with 16 bases between the two germline ends. The CDR3 DNA follows: TGTGCCAGCAGTTACGGACCAGGAGCGGTAGATACGCAGTATTTT. It is translated as CASSYGPGAVDTQYF.